Presented here are 8 T cell receptor beta chains from one specimen sequenced in a study of neurological immune-mediated disorders. TCRdb re-analysed the 5' RACE reads in MiXCR, keeping a single row per CDR3 protein. The repertoire has nearly 45,000 distinct CDR3 sequences, roughly 13% of them found once; the top ten carry around 1.3%. The sample comprised PBMCs. The receptors shown here come from a female donor in good health.

As DNA, the CDR3 is TGCGCCAGCAGTCGTTGGGGGCGCTCGGGTGGCTACACCTTC. Amino acids: CASSRWGRSGGYTF. The V and J genes are TRBV5-1 and TRBJ1-2, with D maybe TRBD1 (6 bases). Per the germline V gene, CDR1 is SGHRS and CDR2 is YFSETQ. CDR3 length equals 14 residues. V gave up 5 bases and J gave up 7 bases, with 18 bases separating them.

This clonotype has at least ten counts. The junction differs from germline at one of its ends, possibly a read error. The chain uses TRBV5-1 and TRBJ2-7; 8 bases map to TRBD2. The CDR3 extends over 14 amino acids. Germline V gene lookup returns CDR1 SGHRS and CDR2 YFSETQ. CDR3 in DNA: TGCGCCAGCAGCTTGTCCAGCGGGGGATACGGGCAGTACTTC. It specifies CASSLSSGGYGQYF.

The chain joins TRBV20-1 to TRBJ1-1; D is unclear. The germline V and J ends were trimmed by 5 bases and 4 bases, with 17 bases remaining between them. CDR1 and CDR2 (germline): DFQATT, SNEGSKA (reference sequence). The CDR3 covers 14 residues. CDR3 sequence (DNA): TGCAGTGCTCCTCCCGGGGAGAGGGTCACTGAAGCTTTCTTT. This gives the protein CSAPPGERVTEAFF.

This clonotype was detected ten times or more. Its ends do not fully match the called genes, so a read error is possible. The V call is TRBV18, the J call TRBJ1-6, with D possibly matching TRBD1 (6 bases). Germline loops: CDR1 KGHSH, CDR2 LQKENI. This CDR3 has 16 residues. The CDR3 DNA follows: TGTGCCAGCTCGCCACAGGGAGTCTCCTATAATTCACCCCTCCACTTT. This gives the protein CASSPQGVSYNSPLHF.

The table lists this clonotype with many counts. The chain carries TRBV24-1 and TRBJ1-5; 8 bases line up with TRBD1. The CDR3 length is 16 residues. Germline-derived CDR1 and CDR2 are KGHDR and SFDVKD. With 3 bases clipped from V and 2 bases from J, the junction kept 5 bases outside the gene matches. CDR3 sequence: CATSDGQGKGNQPQHF. The DNA for the CDR3 is TGTGCCACCAGTGATGGACAGGGTAAGGGCAATCAGCCCCAGCATTTT.

This clonotype was recorded at least ten times. The chain combines TRBV12-3 or TRBV12-4 with TRBJ1-2; 7 positions match TRBD1. CDR3 length equals 11 residues. Trimming removed 6 bases from V and 5 bases from J; junction bases left unmatched: 0. Written as DNA, the CDR3 is TGTGCCAGCAGGACAGGGTATGGCTACACCTTC. Translation gives CASRTGYGYTF.

This clonotype was observed at least ten times. V and J are TRBV11-2 and TRBJ1-1; tentatively, D is TRBD1 (5 bases). Germline V lookup: CDR1 SGHAT, CDR2 FQNNGV. With 5 bases removed from V and 3 bases from J, the gap between germline ends came to 19 bases. This CDR3 spans 16 amino acids. In DNA form, the CDR3 reads TGTGCCAGCAGCGGATCAAAAGGGGTTGGGGACACTGAAGCTTTCTTT. Translating gives CASSGSKGVGDTEAFF.

This clonotype showed up just a few times. The J gene is TRBJ2-1, the V gene TRBV9; possibly TRBD1 for D (5 bases). This CDR3 region has 13 residues. The V and J ends lost 3 bases and 1 base respectively, with 5 bases between them. Per germline, CDR1 SGDLS and CDR2 YYNGEE. CDR3 loop: CASSEGSYNEQFF. DNA for the CDR3: TGTGCCAGCAGCGAGGGGTCCTACAATGAGCAGTTCTTC.